This T cell receptor (beta chain) is drawn from a study of shared clonotypes between healthy human individuals. Study at large: The people who gave samples were a couple of women and a few men aged 18 to 49. Researchers assigned three CD4 naive, three CD4 memory, two CD8 naive and one CD8 memory plate to each donor.

Generated by immunoSEQ multiplex PCR, the TCRdb table keeps only in-frame clones and is missing some. The sample consists of 2,500,000 or so clones, roughly 90% of them appearing once. A split of CD4+ cells into CD45RA+ naive and CD45RA-negative memory subsets was performed. This TCR was recovered from a man younger than 35 in good health. Some clones in this sample may be carry-over from other donors' samples. The sequenced sample consisted of naive CD4+ T cells from PBMCs. Described subset: CD45RA+ positively selected.

Written as DNA, the CDR3 is TGTGCCATCAGTGAGTCCCCGGACAGGGGGCGCGTCTATGGCTACACCTTC. It codes for CAISESPDRGRVYGYTF. The rearrangement links TRBV10-3 to TRBJ1-2; 11 bases map to TRBD1. V lost 0 bases, J lost 4 bases, and 7 bases stayed unmatched. The CDR3 is 17 amino acids. Germline CDR1 ENHRY, CDR2 SYGVKD.